The 2 T cell receptor beta chains in this list originate from one sample, sequenced in a study of blood T cell repertoires in COVID-19. The assay was immunoSEQ multiplex PCR, and TCRdb's table has in-frame clones only and misses some. In the table there are 70,000 to 95,000 clones, around 83% of which are singletons. The material sequenced was peripheral blood. These receptors were obtained from a woman between 45 and 60 years old with acute or convalescent COVID-19.

V is TRBV9 and J is TRBJ2-7, with 7 bases matching TRBD2. The CDR3 consists of 13 residues. Germline loops: CDR1 SGDLS, CDR2 YYNGEE. V gave up 1 base and J gave up 7 bases; unmatched junction bases: 5. DNA for the CDR3: TGTGCCAGCAGCGTATCCCCAGCGGGGGAGCAGTACTTC. Its protein product is CASSVSPAGEQYF. Variable domain in full (rest from reference TRBV9 and TRBJ2-7): DSGVTQTPKHLITATGQRVTLRCSPRSGDLSVYWYQQSLDQGLQFLIQYYNGEERAKGNILERFSAQQFPDLHSELNLSSLELGDSALYFCASSVSPAGEQYFGPGTRLTVT.

The chain recombines TRBV7-3 with TRBJ2-5; weak D call: TRBD2 (7 bases). Germline assignment: CDR1 SGHTA and CDR2 FQGTGA. Trimming pared 5 bases from V and 8 bases from J, leaving 27 bases between. The CDR3 is made up of 17 amino acids. CDR3 protein: CASSLTGGSGDSKTQYF. DNA of the CDR3: TGTGCCAGCAGCCTCACCGGGGGCAGCGGGGATTCCAAAACCCAGTACTTC.